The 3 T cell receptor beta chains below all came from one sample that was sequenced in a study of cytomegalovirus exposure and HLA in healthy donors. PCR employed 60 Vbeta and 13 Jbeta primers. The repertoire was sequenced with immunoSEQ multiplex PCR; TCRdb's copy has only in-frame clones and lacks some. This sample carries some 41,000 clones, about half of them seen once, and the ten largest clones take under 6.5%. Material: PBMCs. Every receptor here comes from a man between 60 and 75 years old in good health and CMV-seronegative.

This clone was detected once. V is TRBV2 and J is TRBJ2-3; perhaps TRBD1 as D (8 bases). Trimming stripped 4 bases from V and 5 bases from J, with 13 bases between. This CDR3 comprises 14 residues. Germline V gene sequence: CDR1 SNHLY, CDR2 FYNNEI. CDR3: CASSVQGGGDTQYF. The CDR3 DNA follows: TGTGCCAGCAGTGTACAGGGGGGGGGAGATACGCAGTATTTT.

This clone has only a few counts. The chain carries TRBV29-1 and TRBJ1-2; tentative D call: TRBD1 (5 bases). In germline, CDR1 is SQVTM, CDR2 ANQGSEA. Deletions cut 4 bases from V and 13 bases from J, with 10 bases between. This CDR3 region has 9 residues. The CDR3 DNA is TGCAGCGTTGGGGGGGAGGCCACCTTC. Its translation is CSVGGEATF.

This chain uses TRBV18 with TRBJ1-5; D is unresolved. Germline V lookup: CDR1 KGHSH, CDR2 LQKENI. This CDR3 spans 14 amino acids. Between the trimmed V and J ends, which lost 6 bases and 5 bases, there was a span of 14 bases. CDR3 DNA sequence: TGTGCCAGCTCCGTCGGCGGGTTCGATCAGCCCCAGCATTTT. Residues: CASSVGGFDQPQHF.